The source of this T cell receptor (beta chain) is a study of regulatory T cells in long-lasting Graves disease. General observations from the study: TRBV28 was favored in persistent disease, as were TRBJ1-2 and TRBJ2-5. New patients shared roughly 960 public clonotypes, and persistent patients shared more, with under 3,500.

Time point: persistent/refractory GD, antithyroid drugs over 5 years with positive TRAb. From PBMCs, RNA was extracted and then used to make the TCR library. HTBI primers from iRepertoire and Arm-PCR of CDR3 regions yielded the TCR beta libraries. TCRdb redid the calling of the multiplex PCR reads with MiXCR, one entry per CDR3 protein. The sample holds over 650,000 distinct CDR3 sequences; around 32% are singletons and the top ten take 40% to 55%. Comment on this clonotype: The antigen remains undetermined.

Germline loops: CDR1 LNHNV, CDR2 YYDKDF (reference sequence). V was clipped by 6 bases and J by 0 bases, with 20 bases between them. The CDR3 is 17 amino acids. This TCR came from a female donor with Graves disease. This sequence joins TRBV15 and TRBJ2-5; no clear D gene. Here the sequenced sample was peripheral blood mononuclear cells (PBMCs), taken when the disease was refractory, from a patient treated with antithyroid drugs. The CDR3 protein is CATSTTHSRWYQETQYF. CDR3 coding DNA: TGTGCCACCAGTACGACCCACTCCAGGTGGTACCAAGAGACCCAGTACTTC. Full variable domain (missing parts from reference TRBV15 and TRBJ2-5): DAMVIQNPRYQVTQFGKPVTLSCSQTLNHNVMYWYQQKSSQAPKLLFHYYDKDFNNEADTPDNFQSRRPNTSFCFLDIRSPGLGDTAMYLCATSTTHSRWYQETQYFGPGTRLLVL.